This passage covers 16 T cell receptor beta chains from one sample sequenced in a study of blood T cells in healthy people across ages. A second about 7 to 11 cycle PCR used barcoded and J-beta primers. TCRdb reprocessed the 5' RACE reads via MiXCR and lists one record per CDR3 protein. The sample has 780,000 or so distinct CDR3 sequences, roughly 50% seen once; the top ten hold roughly 37%. Sequenced: blood. These TCRs come from a man older than 75 in good health.

The J gene is TRBJ1-1, the V gene TRBV29-1; 11 positions agree with TRBD1. CDR1 SQVTM and CDR2 ANQGSEA come from the germline V gene. V lost 7 bases to trimming and J lost 6 bases; unmatched junction nucleotides: 4. The CDR3 contains 12 residues. The CDR3 reads CSGGQGAAEAFF. The CDR3 region has the DNA TGCAGCGGCGGACAGGGGGCGGCTGAAGCTTTCTTT. Variable domain in full (rest from reference TRBV29-1 and TRBJ1-1): SAVISQKPSRDICQRGTSLTIQCQVDSQVTMMFWYRQQPGQSLTLIATANQGSEATYESGFVIDKFPISRPNLTFSTLTVSNMSPEDSSIYLCSGGQGAAEAFFGQGTRLTVV.

This clonotype was seen more than once but under ten times. The chain uses TRBV5-1 and TRBJ2-2; 8 bases line up with TRBD2. Trimming removed 5 bases from V and 3 bases from J; junction bases left unmatched: 3. Germline values: CDR1 SGHRS, CDR2 YFSETQ. The CDR3 loop spans 14 amino acids. DNA of the CDR3: TGCGCCAGCAGGCCGGGAGGGGACACCGGGGAGCTGTTTTTT. Translating it yields CASRPGGDTGELFF.

V and J are TRBV29-1 and TRBJ1-2; no definite D call. CDR1 is SQVTM and CDR2 is ANQGSEA in the germline V gene. V shed 7 bases and J shed 8 bases, with 14 bases lying between them. The CDR3 loop spans 11 amino acids. The CDR3 region is CSGATGGGYTF. For the CDR3, the DNA is TGCAGCGGGGCGACGGGCGGGGGCTACACCTTC.

The gene calls are TRBV6-1 and TRBJ2-2; TRBD1 matches 9 bases. The junction had 7 bases not matched to a gene; V was cut back by 8 bases and J by 6 bases. Germline CDR1 reads MNHNS; CDR2 reads SASEGT. The CDR3 extends over 14 amino acids. CDR3 region: CASRDRVFSGELFF. Written as DNA, the CDR3 is TGTGCCAGCCGGGACAGGGTTTTTTCCGGGGAGCTGTTTTTT.

CDR3 sequence (DNA): TGTGCCAGCTTACCGAGTGGGGAGACCCAGTACTTC. This codes for CASLPSGETQYF. The chain carries TRBV18 and TRBJ2-5; D unclear. There are 12 residues in the CDR3. Trimming cost V 7 bases and J 5 bases, with 11 bases left between them. From germline, CDR1 is KGHSH and CDR2 LQKENI.

This clonotype was seen a handful of times. The rearrangement joins TRBV12-3 or TRBV12-4 to TRBJ1-2; the D gene is possibly TRBD1 (6 bases). This CDR3 spans 12 amino acids. Trimming pared 10 bases from V and 6 bases from J, leaving 15 bases between. The CDR3 is CAITTGGNGYTF. In DNA form, the CDR3 reads TGTGCCATCACGACAGGCGGAAATGGCTACACCTTC.

V gene TRBV15 combines with J gene TRBJ2-7; D is possibly TRBD2 (7 bases). The CDR3 spans 15 residues. Trimming left V 5 bases short and J 1 base short, with 15 bases between. Germline V CDR1 and CDR2: LNHNV, YYDKDF (reference sequence). CDR3 sequence (DNA): TGTGCCACCAGCGCCGAGGGGGAGGGATCCTACGAGCAGTACTTC. Its protein is CATSAEGEGSYEQYF.

V gene TRBV5-6 combines with J gene TRBJ2-4; D unclear. With the DNA end fitting TRBJ2-7 better, the J assignment may be wrong. Germline assignment: CDR1 SGHDT and CDR2 YYEEEE. The CDR3 runs to 15 residues. The CDR3 reads CASSRRRMLTYEQYF. In DNA, the CDR3 is TGTGCCAGCAGCCGCAGACGGATGCTAACCTACGAGCAGTACTTC.

This sequence joins TRBV6-1 and TRBJ2-7; TRBD1 matches at 10 bases. The CDR3 spans 14 residues. V shed 4 bases, J shed 3 bases, and the junction held 3 bases outside the gene matches. CDR1 and CDR2 from the germline V gene are MNHNS and SASEGT. This CDR3 is CASSVGTGDYEQYF. CDR3 DNA: TGTGCCAGCAGTGTGGGGACAGGGGACTACGAGCAGTACTTC.

V is TRBV7-9 and J is TRBJ2-1; 10 positions match TRBD2. The V gene's germline CDR1 is SEHNR and CDR2 FQNEAQ (reference sequence). The CDR3 loop spans 16 amino acids. The junction had 4 bases not matched to a gene; V was cut back by 3 bases and J by 2 bases. The CDR3 bases are TGTGCCAGCAGCTTTCCGGGACTAGCGACCTACAATGAGCAGTTCTTC. It is translated as CASSFPGLATYNEQFF. Full variable domain (missing parts from reference TRBV7-9 and TRBJ2-1): DTGVSQNPRHKITKRGQNVTFRCDPISEHNRLYWYRQTLGQGPEFLTYFQNEAQLEKSRLLSDRFSAERPKGSFSTLEIQRTEQGDSAMYLCASSFPGLATYNEQFFGPGTRLTVL.

The gene calls are TRBV4-2 and TRBJ2-5, with a tentative D call TRBD2 (5 bases). Trimming cost V 0 bases and J 11 bases, with 19 bases left between them. Germline assignment: CDR1 LGHNA and CDR2 YNFKEQ. The CDR3 extends over 15 amino acids. CDR3 sequence reads: CASSQDPGSLNEQYF. DNA for the CDR3: TGTGCCAGCAGCCAAGATCCGGGGTCCCTCAATGAGCAGTACTTC.

V usage is TRBV6-2 or TRBV6-3 and J usage is TRBJ2-7; 9 nucleotides align to TRBD2. The last part of the DNA fits TRBJ2-5 better; the J call may be wrong. The CDR3 covers 21 residues. In germline, CDR1 is MNHEY, CDR2 SVGEGT. CDR3 DNA: TGTGCCAGCAGTTACCCGCCCCACCTTGGTCTTGGGCGGGAGGGAATCGAGACCCAGTACTTC. The encoded protein is CASSYPPHLGLGREGIETQYF.

V and J are TRBV27 and TRBJ1-2; 7 bases are shared with TRBD1. Losses at the gene ends were 6 bases for V and 1 base for J; bases not matched to a gene: 8. This CDR3 region has 15 residues. In germline, CDR1 is MNHEY, CDR2 SMNVEV (reference sequence). CDR3 sequence: CASSRPGQINYGYTF. The CDR3 DNA reads TGTGCCAGCAGCCGACCGGGACAGATTAACTATGGCTACACCTTC.

The rearrangement joins TRBV5-1 to TRBJ2-3; 8 nucleotides line up with TRBD2. Per the germline V gene, CDR1 is SGHRS and CDR2 is YFSETQ. V lost 4 bases to trimming and J lost 4 bases; unmatched junction nucleotides: 14. The CDR3 is 17 amino acids. The CDR3 loop is CASSPTPPTSGADTQYF. CDR3 nucleotides: TGCGCCAGCAGCCCGACCCCCCCCACTAGCGGCGCAGATACGCAGTATTTT.

This clonotype was detected only a few times. The V gene is TRBV7-3, the J gene TRBJ2-3; 7 nucleotides line up with TRBD2. The junction had 9 bases not matched to a gene; V was cut back by 2 bases and J by 7 bases. The CDR3 loop spans 15 amino acids. Looked up from germline, CDR1 is SGHTA and CDR2 is FQGTGA. The CDR3 loop reads CASSLGGGPFHTQYF. The CDR3 nucleotides are TGTGCCAGCAGCTTAGGGGGAGGGCCGTTCCATACGCAGTATTTT.

This clonotype has more than one count but fewer than ten. V and J are TRBV5-1 and TRBJ2-7; D remains ambiguous. The CDR3 spans 14 residues. Germline CDR1 and CDR2: SGHRS and YFSETQ. Trimming took 5 bases from V and 0 from J, leaving 12 bases between them. The chain's CDR3 is CASRGGSASYEQYF. In nucleotides, the CDR3 is TGCGCCAGCAGAGGTGGGTCTGCCTCCTACGAGCAGTACTTC.